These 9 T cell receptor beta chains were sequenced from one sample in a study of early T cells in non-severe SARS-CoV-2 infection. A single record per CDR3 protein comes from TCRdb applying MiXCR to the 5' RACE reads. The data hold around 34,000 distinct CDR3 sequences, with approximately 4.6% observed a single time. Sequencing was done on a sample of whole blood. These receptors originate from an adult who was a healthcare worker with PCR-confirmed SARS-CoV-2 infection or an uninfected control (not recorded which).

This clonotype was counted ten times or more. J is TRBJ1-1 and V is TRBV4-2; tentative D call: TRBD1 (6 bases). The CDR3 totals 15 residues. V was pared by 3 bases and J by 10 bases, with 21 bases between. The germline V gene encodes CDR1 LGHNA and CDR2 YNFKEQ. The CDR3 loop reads CASSQTSQGSGGAFF. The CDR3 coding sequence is TGTGCCAGCAGCCAGACATCACAGGGATCTGGGGGAGCTTTCTTT.

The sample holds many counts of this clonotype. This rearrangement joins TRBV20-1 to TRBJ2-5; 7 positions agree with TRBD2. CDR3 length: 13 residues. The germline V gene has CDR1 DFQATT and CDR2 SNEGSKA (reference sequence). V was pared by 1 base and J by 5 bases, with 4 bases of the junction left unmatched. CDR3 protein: CSARGSGVETQYF. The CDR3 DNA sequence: TGCAGTGCTAGAGGCAGCGGGGTTGAGACCCAGTACTTC.

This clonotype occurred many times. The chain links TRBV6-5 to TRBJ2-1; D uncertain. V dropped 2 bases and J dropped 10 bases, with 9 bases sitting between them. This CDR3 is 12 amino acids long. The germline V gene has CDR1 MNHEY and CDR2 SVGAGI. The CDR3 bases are TGTGCCAGCAGTTACCTTTCGGGCGAGCAGTTCTTC. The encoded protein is CASSYLSGEQFF.

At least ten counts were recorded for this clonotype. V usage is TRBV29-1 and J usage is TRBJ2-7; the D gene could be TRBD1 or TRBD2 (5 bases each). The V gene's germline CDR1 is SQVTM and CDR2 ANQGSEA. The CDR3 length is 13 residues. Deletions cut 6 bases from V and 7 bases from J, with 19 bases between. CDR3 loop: CSVAPINEGEQYF. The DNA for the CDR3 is TGCAGCGTAGCCCCGATCAACGAGGGGGAGCAGTACTTC.

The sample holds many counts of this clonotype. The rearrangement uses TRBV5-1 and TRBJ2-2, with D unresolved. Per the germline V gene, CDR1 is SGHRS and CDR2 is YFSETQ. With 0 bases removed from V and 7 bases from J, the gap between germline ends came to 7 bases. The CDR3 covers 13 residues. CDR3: CASSLEGHGELFF. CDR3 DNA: TGCGCCAGCAGCTTGGAGGGCCACGGGGAGCTGTTTTTT.

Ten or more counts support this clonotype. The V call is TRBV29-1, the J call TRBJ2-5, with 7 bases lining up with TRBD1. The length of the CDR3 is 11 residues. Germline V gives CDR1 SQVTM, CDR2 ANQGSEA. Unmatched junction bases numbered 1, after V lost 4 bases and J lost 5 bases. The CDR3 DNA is TGCAGCGTTGCGGACAGGGAGACCCAGTACTTC. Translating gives CSVADRETQYF.

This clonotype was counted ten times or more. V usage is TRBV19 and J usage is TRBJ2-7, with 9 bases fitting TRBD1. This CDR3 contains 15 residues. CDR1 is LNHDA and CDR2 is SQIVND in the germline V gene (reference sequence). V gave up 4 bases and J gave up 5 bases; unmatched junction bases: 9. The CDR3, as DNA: TGTGCCAGTAGTAAAAGCGGACAGGGGACGGACGAGCAGTACTTC. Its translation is CASSKSGQGTDEQYF.

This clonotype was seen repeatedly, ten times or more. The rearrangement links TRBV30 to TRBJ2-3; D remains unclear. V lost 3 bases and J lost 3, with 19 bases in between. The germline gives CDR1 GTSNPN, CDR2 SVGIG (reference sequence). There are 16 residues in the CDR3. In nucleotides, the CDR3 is TGTGCCTGGAGCCCCCCGGGTGAGCCTTGGACAGATACGCAGTATTTT. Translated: CAWSPPGEPWTDTQYF.

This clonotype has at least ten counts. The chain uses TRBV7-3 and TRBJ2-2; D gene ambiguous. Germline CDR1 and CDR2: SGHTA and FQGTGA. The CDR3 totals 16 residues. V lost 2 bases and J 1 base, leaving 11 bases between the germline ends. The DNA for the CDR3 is TGTGCCAGCAGCTTATTTCCAGGCCTGAACACCGGGGAGCTGTTTTTT. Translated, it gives CASSLFPGLNTGELFF.